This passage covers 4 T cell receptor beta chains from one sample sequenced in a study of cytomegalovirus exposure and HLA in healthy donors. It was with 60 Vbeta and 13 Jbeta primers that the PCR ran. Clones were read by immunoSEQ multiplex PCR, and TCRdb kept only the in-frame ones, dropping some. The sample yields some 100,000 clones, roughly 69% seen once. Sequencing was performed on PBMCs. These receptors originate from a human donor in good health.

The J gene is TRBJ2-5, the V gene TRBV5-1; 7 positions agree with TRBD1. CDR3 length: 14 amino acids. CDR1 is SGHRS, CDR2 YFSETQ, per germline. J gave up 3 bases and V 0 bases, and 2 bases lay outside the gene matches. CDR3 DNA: TGCGCCAGCAGCTTGGCCGGACAGGAAGAGACCCAGTACTTC. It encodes CASSLAGQEETQYF.

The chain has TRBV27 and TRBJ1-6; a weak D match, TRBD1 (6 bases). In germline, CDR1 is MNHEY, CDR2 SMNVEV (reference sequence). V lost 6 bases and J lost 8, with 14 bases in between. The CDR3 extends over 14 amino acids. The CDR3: CASRSDRWDSPLHF. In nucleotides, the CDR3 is TGTGCCAGCAGGTCGGACAGATGGGATTCACCCCTCCACTTT.

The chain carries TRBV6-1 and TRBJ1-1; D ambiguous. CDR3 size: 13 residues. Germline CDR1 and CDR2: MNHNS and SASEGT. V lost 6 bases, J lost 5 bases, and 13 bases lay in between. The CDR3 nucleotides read TGTGCCAGCAGAAAACCATCGGGTACTGAAGCTTTCTTT. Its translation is CASRKPSGTEAFF.

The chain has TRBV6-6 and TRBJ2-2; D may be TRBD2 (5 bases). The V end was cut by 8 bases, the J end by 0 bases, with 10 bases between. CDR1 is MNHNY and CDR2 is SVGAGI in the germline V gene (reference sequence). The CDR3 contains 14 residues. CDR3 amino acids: CASRETANTGELFF. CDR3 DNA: TGTGCCAGCCGGGAAACAGCGAACACCGGGGAGCTGTTTTTT.